This entry lists 2 T cell receptor beta chains sequenced from one sample in a study of OX40 agonist ivuxolimab in advanced cancers. Assay used: immunoSEQ multiplex PCR; TCRdb lists only in-frame clones, some missing. This table holds some 50,000 clones, over 80% found once. The specimen comprised CD4+ or CD8+ T cells sorted from blood, sampled in a trial of the OX40 agonist ivuxolimab. Source of these receptors: an adult with an advanced solid tumor such as melanoma, head and neck, liver or kidney cancer.

The chain recombines TRBV5-1 with TRBJ1-4; D ambiguous. The CDR3 consists of 13 residues. In germline, CDR1 is SGHRS, CDR2 YFSETQ. V was cut by 1 base and J by 10 bases, with 11 bases left in between. The CDR3 protein is CASSLTEAGKLFF. The CDR3 DNA follows: TGCGCCAGCAGCTTGACCGAAGCAGGAAAACTGTTTTTT.

The V call is TRBV18, the J call TRBJ2-7; D perhaps matches TRBD1 (6 bases). Germline values: CDR1 KGHSH, CDR2 LQKENI. V gave up 3 bases and J gave up 5 bases, with 17 bases separating them. The CDR3 runs to 15 residues. The CDR3 nucleotides are TGTGCCAGCTCACCTTCAGGGGCTCTTAAGGACGAGCAGTACTTC. Translated, it gives CASSPSGALKDEQYF.